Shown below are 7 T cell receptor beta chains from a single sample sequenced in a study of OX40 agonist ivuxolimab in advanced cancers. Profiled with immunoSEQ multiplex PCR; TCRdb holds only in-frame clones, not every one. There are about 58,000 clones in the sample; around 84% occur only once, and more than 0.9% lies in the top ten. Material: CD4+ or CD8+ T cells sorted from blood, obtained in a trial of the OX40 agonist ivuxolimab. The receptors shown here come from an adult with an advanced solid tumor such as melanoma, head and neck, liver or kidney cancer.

DNA for the CDR3: TGTGCCAGCAGCAACGGATTAGGCAGGGTCTACGAGCAGTACTTC. Translation: CASSNGLGRVYEQYF. This chain joins TRBV11-2 and TRBJ2-7, with D tentatively TRBD1 (5 bases). Germline values: CDR1 SGHAT, CDR2 FQNNGV. The CDR3 is made up of 15 amino acids. Trimming pared 5 bases from V and 3 bases from J, leaving 17 bases between.

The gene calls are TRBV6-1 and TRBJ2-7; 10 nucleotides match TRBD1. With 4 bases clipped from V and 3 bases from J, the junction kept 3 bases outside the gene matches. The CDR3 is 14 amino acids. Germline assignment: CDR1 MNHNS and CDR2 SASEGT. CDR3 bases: TGTGCCAGCAGTGGGGGGACAGGGGTCTACGAGCAGTACTTC. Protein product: CASSGGTGVYEQYF.

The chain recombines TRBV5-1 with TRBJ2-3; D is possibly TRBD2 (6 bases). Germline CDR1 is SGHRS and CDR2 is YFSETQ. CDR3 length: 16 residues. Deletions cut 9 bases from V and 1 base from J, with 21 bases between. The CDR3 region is CATHDGGHVGTDTQYF. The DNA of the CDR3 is TGCGCCACCCATGACGGGGGTCATGTCGGCACAGATACGCAGTATTTT.

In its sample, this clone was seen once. CDR3 nucleotide sequence: TGTGCCTCCTCGCGACTAGCGGCGATTAGCACAGATACGCAGTATTTT. Translated, it gives CASSRLAAISTDTQYF. V gene TRBV19 combines with J gene TRBJ2-3, with 9 bases identical to TRBD2. J lost 0 bases, V lost 11 bases, and 12 bases had no gene match. This CDR3 comprises 16 residues. Germline V gene lookup returns CDR1 LNHDA and CDR2 SQIVND (reference sequence).

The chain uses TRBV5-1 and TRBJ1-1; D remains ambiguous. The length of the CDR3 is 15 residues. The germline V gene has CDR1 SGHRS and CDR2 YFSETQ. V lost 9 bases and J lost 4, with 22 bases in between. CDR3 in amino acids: CANPCPMRSVTEAFF. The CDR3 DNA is TGCGCCAACCCCTGTCCAATGCGATCAGTCACTGAAGCTTTCTTT.

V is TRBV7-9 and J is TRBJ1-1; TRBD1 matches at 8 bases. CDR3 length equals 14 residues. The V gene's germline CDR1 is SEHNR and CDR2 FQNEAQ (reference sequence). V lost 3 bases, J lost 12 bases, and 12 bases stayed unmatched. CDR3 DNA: TGTGCCAGCAGCTTCGGACAGGGCTTTGTGGAAACTTTCTTT. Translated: CASSFGQGFVETFF.

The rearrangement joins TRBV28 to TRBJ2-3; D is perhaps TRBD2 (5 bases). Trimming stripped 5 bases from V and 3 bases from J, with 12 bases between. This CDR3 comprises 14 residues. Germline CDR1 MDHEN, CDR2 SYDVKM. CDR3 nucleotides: TGTGCCAGCAGTCCCTGGACTGCAACAGATACGCAGTATTTT. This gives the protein CASSPWTATDTQYF.